These 30 T cell receptor beta chains were all obtained from the same sample, sequenced in a study of control samples from healthy donors and cancer patients. TCRdb keeps only in-frame clones here, not all; method: immunoSEQ multiplex PCR. The table lists about 73,000 clones, roughly 90% of them singletons. Source material: PBMCs. The receptor source for this set is a man aged 55 to 69 with lung cancer.

This chain uses TRBV11-3 with TRBJ2-5; no definite D call. V was clipped by 1 base and J by 4 bases, with 13 bases between them. Germline V gene sequence: CDR1 SGHNT, CDR2 YENEEA. This CDR3 contains 15 residues. CDR3 nucleotide sequence: TGTGCCAGCAGCTTAGGGCTCGGGTCTGGAGAGACCCAGTACTTC. This gives the protein CASSLGLGSGETQYF.

The chain has TRBV5-1 and TRBJ1-2; 9 bases are shared with TRBD1. V shed 4 bases, J shed 5 bases, and the junction held 12 bases outside the gene matches. The CDR3 runs 16 residues. Germline-derived CDR1 and CDR2 are SGHRS and YFSETQ. The CDR3 region is CASSPDGGTGYYGYTF. In DNA, the CDR3 is TGCGCCAGCAGCCCGGATGGCGGGACAGGGTATTATGGCTACACCTTC.

This clone turned up a few times. V is TRBV2 and J is TRBJ2-5; D unresolved. Looked up from germline, CDR1 is SNHLY and CDR2 is FYNNEI. The CDR3 covers 11 residues. Trimming cost V 2 bases and J 2 bases, with 0 bases left between them. The CDR3 nucleotides read TGTGCCAGCAGTGAACAAGAGACCCAGTACTTC. Translation gives CASSEQETQYF.

V usage is TRBV5-5 and J usage is TRBJ1-6; no definite D call. V was shortened by 0 bases and J by 6 bases, with 10 bases between the two germline ends. The CDR3 runs to 15 residues. Germline assignment: CDR1 SGHKS and CDR2 YYEKEE (reference sequence). The CDR3 DNA reads TGTGCCAGCAGCTTGGGAGGGCCACCTAATTCACCCCTCCACTTT. Protein product: CASSLGGPPNSPLHF.

The chain joins TRBV6-1 to TRBJ2-1; no reliable D call. The CDR3 consists of 14 residues. Between the trimmed V and J ends, which lost 2 bases and 10 bases, there was a span of 15 bases. Germline V gene sequence: CDR1 MNHNS, CDR2 SASEGT. CDR3 bases: TGTGCCAGCAGTGAAAACTGGGGTCCATACGAGCAGTTCTTC. This sequence encodes CASSENWGPYEQFF.

This clone occurred a few times. The chain has TRBV5-1 and TRBJ1-5; D remains ambiguous. This CDR3 is built from 15 residues. CDR1 and CDR2 from the germline V gene are SGHRS and YFSETQ. Trimming cost V 0 bases and J 0 bases, with 7 bases left between them. CDR3 in amino acids: CASSLAGYSNQPQHF. The CDR3 DNA follows: TGCGCCAGCAGCTTGGCAGGTTATAGCAATCAGCCCCAGCATTTT.

V and J are TRBV18 and TRBJ1-2; 9 positions agree with TRBD1. The J segment lost 4 bases and the V segment lost 4 bases, leaving 7 bases of the junction unmatched. There are 15 residues in the CDR3. Germline V gene lookup returns CDR1 KGHSH and CDR2 LQKENI. The CDR3 here is CASSLDQQGAYGYTF. The CDR3 nucleotides are TGTGCCAGCTCACTGGACCAACAGGGGGCCTATGGCTACACCTTC.

The chain is built from TRBV6-6 and TRBJ1-1; the match to TRBD1 covers 8 bases. Trimming at V came to 0 bases and at J to 10 bases, leaving 4 bases not matched to a gene. The CDR3 contains 13 residues. Germline V CDR1 and CDR2: MNHNY, SVGAGI (reference sequence). The CDR3 DNA sequence: TGTGCCAGCAGTTACTCGGACAGGGACGGAGCTTTCTTT. Translated: CASSYSDRDGAFF.

This clone was recorded once. The chain combines TRBV6-5 with TRBJ2-3, with 10 nucleotides matching TRBD1. The V segment lost 6 bases and the J segment 11 bases; nucleotides outside the gene matches: 5. This CDR3 is built from 12 residues. Germline CDR1 is MNHEY and CDR2 is SVGAGI. In DNA form, the CDR3 reads TGTGCCAGCAGGGGACAGGGGACGGGGCAGTATTTT. Translation gives CASRGQGTGQYF.

This chain links TRBV18 with TRBJ1-6, with D possibly being TRBD1 (6 bases). CDR3 length: 14 residues. V was trimmed by 6 bases and J by 8 bases, leaving 14 bases between them. Germline V gene lookup returns CDR1 KGHSH and CDR2 LQKENI. The CDR3 DNA sequence: TGTGCCAGCTCCCGCGGGGGGGCGGATTCACCCCTCCACTTT. Its translation: CASSRGGADSPLHF.

The chain couples TRBV3-1 (or the pseudogene TRBV3-2) to TRBJ1-1; D may be TRBD1 (6 bases). V was cut by 1 base and J by 0 bases, with 18 bases left in between. The CDR3 totals 18 residues. Germline V gene lookup returns CDR1 LGHDT and CDR2 YNNKEL (reference sequence). CDR3 sequence: CASSQGWGQGMMNTEAFF. The CDR3 DNA is TGTGCCAGCAGCCAAGGATGGGGGCAGGGAATGATGAACACTGAAGCTTTCTTT.

The chain recombines TRBV27 with TRBJ2-2, with a tentative D call TRBD2 (6 bases). Germline CDR1 is MNHEY and CDR2 is SMNVEV (reference sequence). Trimming left V 6 bases short and J 2 bases short, with 7 bases between. The CDR3 extends over 13 amino acids. The CDR3 nucleotides read TGTGCCAGCAGAGGACTAAACACCGGGGAGCTGTTTTTT. It codes for CASRGLNTGELFF.

The chain recombines TRBV6-5 with TRBJ1-6; 10 nucleotides agree with TRBD1. This CDR3 is 14 amino acids long. The V gene end was trimmed by 6 bases and the J gene end by 7 bases; junction bases not matched to a gene: 3. CDR1 and CDR2 from the germline V gene are MNHEY and SVGAGI. The CDR3 region has the DNA TGTGCCAGCAGCGACAGGGGGCGGAATTCACCCCTCCACTTT. Residues: CASSDRGRNSPLHF.

This sequence joins TRBV6-5 and TRBJ2-7; possibly TRBD2 for D (6 bases). CDR3 length: 15 residues. Trimming stripped 0 bases from V and 5 bases from J, with 14 bases between. The germline V gene encodes CDR1 MNHEY and CDR2 SVGAGI. The CDR3 loop reads CASSYSAGSGNEQYF. CDR3 sequence (DNA): TGTGCCAGCAGTTACTCGGCGGGGTCCGGGAACGAGCAGTACTTC.

The chain uses TRBV7-3 and TRBJ2-3, with TRBD2 identical over 8 bases. The CDR3 covers 16 residues. Per the germline V gene, CDR1 is SGHTA and CDR2 is FQGTGA. J was trimmed by 0 bases and V by 4 bases; bases with no gene match: 6. CDR3 sequence reads: CASSSVAGSSTDTQYF. CDR3 nucleotides: TGTGCCAGCAGCTCAGTAGCGGGGTCTAGCACAGATACGCAGTATTTT.

This clone came up once. This chain uses TRBV6-6 with TRBJ2-1, with D maybe TRBD1 (6 bases). The CDR3 covers 12 residues. Trimming pared 10 bases from V and 16 bases from J, leaving 23 bases between. CDR1 and CDR2 from the germline V gene are MNHNY and SVGAGI (reference sequence). As DNA, the CDR3 is TGTGCCACCGACTCTGACAGGCGAGATACATTCTTC. Amino acids: CATDSDRRDTFF.

Comment on this clone: The junction departs from the called germline gene at one end, perhaps through a read error. The chain carries TRBV19 and TRBJ1-1; TRBD1 might be the D (5 bases). The CDR3 runs to 15 residues. The V gene's germline CDR1 is LNHDA and CDR2 SQIVND (reference sequence). The CDR3 DNA follows: TGTGCCAGTAGTAATGTAGGGGCGCGGAACGCTGAAGCTTTCTTT. Its translation is CASSNVGARNAEAFF.

This rearrangement joins TRBV18 to TRBJ2-3; weak D call: TRBD1 (6 bases). Per the germline V gene, CDR1 is KGHSH and CDR2 is LQKENI. V was shortened by 0 bases and J by 0 bases, with 10 bases between the two germline ends. The CDR3 covers 16 residues. CDR3 sequence reads: CASSPPQGPSTDTQYF. The DNA for the CDR3 is TGTGCCAGCTCACCACCACAGGGCCCTAGCACAGATACGCAGTATTTT.

The V gene is TRBV10-3, the J gene TRBJ2-7; 8 bases are shared with TRBD1. Losses at the gene ends were 2 bases for V and 3 bases for J; bases not matched to a gene: 9. Germline V gene data show CDR1 as ENHRY and CDR2 as SYGVKD. The CDR3 runs to 16 residues. The CDR3 DNA sequence: TGTGCCATCAGTGAGGGAAAAACAGGGGGGAACTACGAGCAGTACGTC. Translating it yields CAISEGKTGGNYEQYV.

The chain carries TRBV5-1 and TRBJ1-2; TRBD1 matches at 7 bases. Germline V gene lookup returns CDR1 SGHRS and CDR2 YFSETQ. The ends lost 0 bases at V and 8 bases at J; junction bases unmatched: 7. CDR3 size: 14 residues. The CDR3 DNA is TGCGCCAGCAGCTTGGCGATGACAGGGTACGGCTACACCTTC. Its protein is CASSLAMTGYGYTF.

The chain combines TRBV5-1 with TRBJ1-2; 7 positions agree with TRBD1. The CDR3 runs to 14 residues. The V gene's germline CDR1 is SGHRS and CDR2 YFSETQ. V lost 4 bases and J lost 4; bases outside the gene matches: 7. The CDR3 protein is CASSQGGPGYGYTF. The CDR3 DNA follows: TGCGCCAGCAGCCAGGGGGGGCCTGGCTATGGCTACACCTTC.

V is TRBV3-1 (or the pseudogene TRBV3-2) and J is TRBJ1-6, with D possibly being TRBD1 (5 bases). Germline V lookup: CDR1 LGHDT, CDR2 YNNKEL (reference sequence). The germline V and J ends were trimmed by 1 base and 8 bases, with 9 bases remaining between them. The CDR3 has 14 amino acids. The CDR3 sequence is CASSQGQKDSPLHF. CDR3 nucleotide sequence: TGTGCCAGCAGCCAAGGACAGAAGGATTCACCCCTCCACTTT.

The chain links TRBV6-4 to TRBJ2-5, with 11 bases matching TRBD2. Per the germline V gene, CDR1 is MRHNA and CDR2 is SNTAGT. V was pared by 6 bases and J by 2 bases, with 14 bases of the junction left unmatched. This CDR3 contains 18 residues. Here the CDR3 DNA reads TGTGCCAGCAGCCCCGGCTCGATTAGCGGGGGGGAACAAGAGACCCAGTACTTC. Translation gives CASSPGSISGGEQETQYF.

This chain links TRBV5-8 with TRBJ1-1; 9 bases map to TRBD1. The junction had 5 bases not matched to a gene; V was cut back by 4 bases and J by 4 bases. The CDR3 consists of 14 residues. Germline lookup yields CDR1 SGHTS and CDR2 YDEGEE. CDR3 in DNA: TGTGCCAGCAGCCCGGGACAGGGTTCCACTGAAGCTTTCTTT. Translated: CASSPGQGSTEAFF.

There are a few counts of this clone. The chain has TRBV12-3 or TRBV12-4 and TRBJ1-5; D is perhaps TRBD1 (5 bases). The CDR3 is 13 amino acids. Trimming took off 8 bases at V and 4 bases at J, with 12 bases between the two ends. This CDR3 reads CASSAGPNQPQHF. CDR3 nucleotide sequence: TGTGCCAGCTCCGCGGGACCTAATCAGCCCCAGCATTTT.

The rearrangement joins TRBV6-1 to TRBJ1-1; TRBD1 is a possible D gene (6 bases). Trimming cost V 3 bases and J 2 bases, with 7 bases left between them. From germline, CDR1 is MNHNS and CDR2 SASEGT. CDR3 length equals 13 residues. The chain's CDR3 is CASSDGTNTEAFF. In DNA, the CDR3 is TGTGCCAGCAGTGACGGGACAAACACTGAAGCTTTCTTT.

This clone was detected once. V usage is TRBV6-5 and J usage is TRBJ2-7, with 8 bases matching TRBD2. The germline gives CDR1 MNHEY, CDR2 SVGAGI. The CDR3 contains 15 residues. J lost 3 bases, V lost 3 bases, and 7 bases had no gene match. CDR3 nucleotides: TGTGCCAGCAGTTATTCGGGACTAGGGGGCTACGAGCAGTACTTC. Amino acid sequence: CASSYSGLGGYEQYF.

The chain has TRBV29-1 and TRBJ1-1; D uncertain. Per germline, CDR1 SQVTM and CDR2 ANQGSEA. The CDR3 covers 14 residues. Deletions cut 8 bases from V and 1 base from J, with 17 bases between. The CDR3 DNA reads TGCAGCCTTTTGAAGTGGTCGGGGAACACTGAAGCTTTCTTT. This translates into CSLLKWSGNTEAFF. Complete variable domain (other parts from reference TRBV29-1 and TRBJ1-1): SAVISQKPSRDICQRGTSLTIQCQVDSQVTMMFWYRQQPGQSLTLIATANQGSEATYESGFVIDKFPISRPNLTFSTLTVSNMSPEDSSIYLCSLLKWSGNTEAFFGQGTRLTVV.

This clone is large by share. This chain joins TRBV5-1 and TRBJ2-3; 7 positions agree with TRBD2. CDR1 SGHRS and CDR2 YFSETQ come from the germline V gene. The CDR3 sequence is 14 residues long. V gave up 0 bases and J gave up 5 bases; unmatched junction bases: 3. CDR3 coding DNA: TGCGCCAGCAGCTTGGGACTAGCCGGAGATACGCAGTATTTT. This gives the protein CASSLGLAGDTQYF.

The CDR3 nucleotides read TGTGCCAGCTCACCCGTTAGCGAATCGGGGACCACTGAAGCTTTCTTT. Protein product: CASSPVSESGTTEAFF. The chain carries TRBV18 and TRBJ1-1; D might be TRBD1 (5 bases). The CDR3 loop spans 16 amino acids. Trimming pared 3 bases from V and 4 bases from J, leaving 18 bases between. Germline CDR1 KGHSH, CDR2 LQKENI.